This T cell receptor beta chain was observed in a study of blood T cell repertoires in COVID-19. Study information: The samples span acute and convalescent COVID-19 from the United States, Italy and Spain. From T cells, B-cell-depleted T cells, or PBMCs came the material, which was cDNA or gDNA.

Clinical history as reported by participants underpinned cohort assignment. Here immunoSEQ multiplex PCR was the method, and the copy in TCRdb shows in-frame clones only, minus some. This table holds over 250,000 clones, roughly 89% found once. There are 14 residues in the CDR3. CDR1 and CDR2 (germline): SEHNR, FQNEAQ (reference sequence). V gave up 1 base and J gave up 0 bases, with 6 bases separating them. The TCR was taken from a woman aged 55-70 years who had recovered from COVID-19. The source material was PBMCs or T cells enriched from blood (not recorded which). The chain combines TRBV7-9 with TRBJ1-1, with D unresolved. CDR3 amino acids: CASSLVGMNTEAFF. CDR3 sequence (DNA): TGTGCCAGCAGCTTAGTTGGCATGAACACTGAAGCTTTCTTT.